This T cell receptor beta chain was recovered during a study of blood T cell repertoires in COVID-19. At the level of the study: T cells, B-cell-depleted T cells, or PBMCs supplied cDNA or gDNA.

Authors' processing steps: Amplification of reference gene primers provided the estimated nucleated cell counts. The data were produced by immunoSEQ multiplex PCR, yet TCRdb's version contains in-frame clones alone and is incomplete. The V and J calls and clone size are taken from that table; D and trimming were inferred from the DNA. The sample holds some 170,000 clones, around 85% seen once. Germline values: CDR1 MNHEY, CDR2 SMNVEV (reference sequence). Trimming removed 5 bases at V and 4 bases at J, with 18 bases between. CDR3 size: 16 residues. What was sequenced was peripheral blood. The source is a woman aged 55-69 years with acute or convalescent COVID-19. J is TRBJ2-1 and V is TRBV27; D is uncertain. CDR3 nucleotides: TGTGCCAGCAGTCCTCGCCGCGGCGCTCTTTACAATGAGCAGTTCTTC. It yields the protein CASSPRRGALYNEQFF.